This entry lists 25 T cell receptor beta chains sequenced from one sample in a study of CD8+ T cells in alopecia areata. Treatment indicated: oral pan-JAK inhibitor, 5-10 mg twice daily. Reverse transcribed after extraction, RNA yielded cDNA as the sequencing template. Assay: immunoSEQ multiplex PCR; the TCRdb copy retains only in-frame clones and omits some. The repertoire holds about 76,000 clones, with roughly 66% as singletons. Sequencing was performed on CD8+ T cells sorted from blood, taken at week 24, from a patient treated with tofacitinib. Receptors originate from a human donor with alopecia areata.

This sequence joins TRBV6-5 and TRBJ2-7; a possible D gene is TRBD2 (6 bases). Trimming pared 8 bases from V and 6 bases from J, leaving 14 bases between. CDR3 length: 12 amino acids. From germline, CDR1 is MNHEY and CDR2 SVGAGI. CDR3 loop: CASSVGSFEQYF. Here the CDR3 DNA reads TGTGCCAGCTCGGTCGGGAGCTTCGAGCAGTACTTC.

The V gene is TRBV2, the J gene TRBJ2-4, with a weak D call TRBD1 (6 bases). From germline, CDR1 is SNHLY and CDR2 FYNNEI. The V end was cut by 7 bases, the J end by 4 bases, with 8 bases between. The CDR3 length is 12 residues. CDR3 region: CASMGAKNIQYF. Here the CDR3 DNA reads TGTGCCAGCATGGGGGCGAAAAACATTCAGTACTTC.

The chain is built from TRBV19 and TRBJ2-2; 15 bases map to TRBD2. Trimming took 4 bases from V and 3 from J; bases not matched to a gene: 12. This CDR3 is built from 20 residues. Germline V CDR1 and CDR2: LNHDA, SQIVND (reference sequence). The CDR3 region is CASSTAPGLAGGPHTGELFF. DNA for the CDR3: TGTGCCAGTAGTACCGCCCCTGGACTAGCGGGGGGGCCTCACACCGGGGAGCTGTTTTTT.

In this sample, this clone turned up a few times. The rearrangement links TRBV7-9 to TRBJ2-1; 9 positions agree with TRBD2. With 2 bases clipped from V and 5 bases from J, the junction kept 4 bases outside the gene matches. The CDR3 consists of 15 residues. Germline V gene data show CDR1 as SEHNR and CDR2 as FQNEAQ (reference sequence). The CDR3 bases are TGTGCCAGCAGCTTACCGAGCGGGGGGAACAATGAGCAGTTCTTC. This translates into CASSLPSGGNNEQFF. Together with reference TRBV7-9 and TRBJ2-1, the CDR3 gives the full variable domain: DTGVSQNPRHKITKRGQNVTFRCDPISEHNRLYWYRQTLGQGPEFLTYFQNEAQLEKSRLLSDRFSAERPKGSFSTLEIQRTEQGDSAMYLCASSLPSGGNNEQFFGPGTRLTVL.

V is TRBV27 and J is TRBJ1-5; D might be TRBD1 (6 bases). The CDR3 runs 16 residues. Germline V gives CDR1 MNHEY, CDR2 SMNVEV (reference sequence). Trimming took 0 bases from V and 5 from J, leaving 14 bases between them. DNA for the CDR3: TGTGCCAGCAGTTTATCGTGGCAGGGGCGGGATCAGCCCCAGCATTTT. This encodes CASSLSWQGRDQPQHF.

This clone appeared many times. The V and J genes are TRBV14 and TRBJ2-3, with a tentative D call TRBD2 (5 bases). The CDR3 spans 12 residues. The V and J ends lost 2 bases and 6 bases respectively, with 6 bases between them. Germline assignment: CDR1 SGHDN and CDR2 FVKESK. CDR3 coding DNA: TGTGCCAGCAGCCAACCGGGGGATACGCAGTATTTT. Protein sequence: CASSQPGDTQYF.

A few counts support this clone. The V and J genes are TRBV7-9 and TRBJ2-7; TRBD1 might be the D (5 bases). This CDR3 is 14 amino acids long. With 5 bases removed from V and 3 bases from J, the gap between germline ends came to 14 bases. Germline V gene lookup returns CDR1 SEHNR and CDR2 FQNEAQ (reference sequence). CDR3 nucleotides: TGTGCCAGCAGCCCCCCTCGCGGACACTACGAGCAGTACTTC. Encoded protein: CASSPPRGHYEQYF.

The chain employs TRBV5-1 and TRBJ1-2; perhaps TRBD1 as D (6 bases). This CDR3 contains 16 residues. Germline CDR1 is SGHRS and CDR2 is YFSETQ. Trimming removed 1 base from V and 4 bases from J, with 17 bases in between. The CDR3 spells CASSLWSQGSGYGYTF. The CDR3 nucleotides read TGCGCCAGCAGCTTGTGGTCACAGGGAAGTGGCTATGGCTACACCTTC.

The CDR3 here is CSVAPGTGNTYEQYF. The CDR3 bases are TGCAGCGTTGCTCCTGGGACAGGGAACACCTACGAGCAGTACTTC. The chain links TRBV29-1 to TRBJ2-5; 9 positions agree with TRBD1. The J call is doubtful: the DNA matches TRBJ2-7 better. Per germline, CDR1 SQVTM and CDR2 ANQGSEA. CDR3 length: 15 amino acids.

The V and J genes are TRBV29-1 and TRBJ2-2, with 7 bases fitting TRBD2. Germline-derived CDR1 and CDR2 are SQVTM and ANQGSEA. The CDR3 runs 11 residues. Trimming took 7 bases from V and 6 from J; bases not matched to a gene: 2. CDR3 sequence: CSGEGSGELFF. CDR3 in DNA: TGCAGCGGGGAGGGTTCCGGGGAGCTGTTTTTT.

This clone occurred a few times. The rearrangement joins TRBV6-5 to TRBJ1-1, with TRBD1 matching 7 bases. CDR1 and CDR2 from the germline V gene are MNHEY and SVGAGI. Unmatched junction bases numbered 3, after V lost 2 bases and J lost 0 bases. CDR3 length: 15 residues. CDR3 DNA: TGTGCCAGCAGTTACCGGGACAGCATGAACACTGAAGCTTTCTTT. Residues: CASSYRDSMNTEAFF.

This clone has only a few counts. The chain recombines TRBV4-1 with TRBJ2-1; D ambiguous. Germline V CDR1 and CDR2: MGHRA, YSYEKL. The CDR3 runs to 14 residues. V was pared by 0 bases and J by 4 bases, with 7 bases between. Here the CDR3 DNA reads TGCGCCAGCAGCCAAGACCAAGATTACAATGAGCAGTTCTTC. Its translation is CASSQDQDYNEQFF.

The chain has TRBV5-6 and TRBJ1-2; perhaps TRBD1 as D (5 bases). CDR1 and CDR2 from the germline V gene are SGHDT and YYEEEE. This CDR3 contains 13 residues. The germline V and J ends were trimmed by 2 bases and 4 bases, with 9 bases remaining between them. CDR3 sequence (DNA): TGTGCCAGCAGCTTCAACCAGGGCTATGGCTACACCTTC. As protein: CASSFNQGYGYTF.

V gene TRBV13 combines with J gene TRBJ2-5, with 7 bases identical to TRBD1. This CDR3 is built from 14 residues. Germline CDR1 and CDR2: PRHDT and FYEKMQ (reference sequence). V was clipped by 1 base and J by 3 bases; unmatched bases: 2. The CDR3 sequence is CASSLDGTEETQYF. For the CDR3, the DNA is TGTGCCAGCAGCTTAGATGGGACAGAAGAGACCCAGTACTTC.

This clone was observed a few times. The rearrangement joins TRBV14 to TRBJ1-2; D gene uncertain. CDR3 size: 14 residues. Trimming shortened V by 4 bases and J by 4 bases, and 13 bases separated the two germline ends. Germline CDR1 is SGHDN and CDR2 is FVKESK. CDR3 sequence reads: CASSPGVGGYGYTF. CDR3 nucleotide sequence: TGTGCCAGCAGCCCAGGAGTAGGAGGCTATGGCTACACCTTC.

This clone has just one count. The rearrangement links TRBV13 to TRBJ2-7, with 8 bases aligning to TRBD2. This CDR3 has 15 amino acids. Germline CDR1 and CDR2: PRHDT and FYEKMQ (reference sequence). The J segment lost 1 base and the V segment lost 0 bases, leaving 2 bases of the junction unmatched. The CDR3 reads CASSLGTSASYEQYF. As DNA, the CDR3 is TGTGCCAGCAGCTTAGGGACTAGCGCTTCCTACGAGCAGTACTTC.

The chain uses TRBV7-9 and TRBJ1-2, with unresolved D. V was clipped by 1 base and J by 8 bases, with 11 bases between them. From germline, CDR1 is SEHNR and CDR2 FQNEAQ (reference sequence). This CDR3 has 13 residues. The CDR3 DNA reads TGTGCCAGCAGCTTAGTTACGGGAGCAGGCTACACCTTC. Its protein product is CASSLVTGAGYTF.

The chain employs TRBV27 and TRBJ1-2, with no clear D. The CDR3 consists of 17 residues. CDR1 and CDR2 (germline): MNHEY, SMNVEV (reference sequence). Trimming shortened V by 4 bases and J by 2 bases, and 20 bases separated the two germline ends. The CDR3 loop reads CASSSIILTDQNYGYTF. The DNA for the CDR3 is TGTGCCAGCAGTTCTATAATACTTACGGATCAAAACTATGGCTACACCTTC.

V and J are TRBV7-8 and TRBJ1-6, with D unresolved. Germline V gene sequence: CDR1 SGHVS, CDR2 FQNEAQ. CDR3 length: 15 amino acids. V lost 5 bases to trimming and J lost 10 bases, with 18 bases between them. The CDR3 DNA follows: TGTGCCAGCAGCCCGACACTACTACTTCCCTCACCCCTCCACTTT. Translated, it gives CASSPTLLLPSPLHF.

The V and J genes are TRBV5-4 and TRBJ1-1; no clear D. Germline CDR1 SGHNT, CDR2 YYREEE (reference sequence). The germline V and J ends were trimmed by 3 bases and 0 bases, with 9 bases remaining between them. CDR3 size: 14 residues. The DNA of the CDR3 is TGTGCCAGCAGCTCCGGGCAGATGAACACTGAAGCTTTCTTT. This encodes CASSSGQMNTEAFF. The variable domain in full, with the rest retrieved from reference TRBV5-4 and TRBJ1-1, is ETGVTQSPTHLIKTRGQQVTLRCSSQSGHNTVSWYQQALGQGPQFIFQYYREEENGRGNFPPRFSGLQFPNYSSELNVNALELDDSALYLCASSSGQMNTEAFFGQGTRLTVV.

This clone occurred a few times. The V and J genes are TRBV6-6 and TRBJ1-5, with a tentative D call TRBD1 (5 bases). This CDR3 region has 13 residues. V lost 10 bases and J lost 2, with 12 bases in between. Germline CDR1 MNHNY, CDR2 SVGAGI (reference sequence). This CDR3 reads CATEGVGNQPQHF. The CDR3 DNA reads as TGTGCCACAGAAGGGGTCGGCAATCAGCCCCAGCATTTT.

The genes are TRBV30 and TRBJ1-2; 8 bases line up with TRBD1. The CDR3 covers 13 residues. The V and J ends lost 2 bases and 6 bases, in that order; junction bases with no gene match: 5. Germline CDR1 and CDR2: GTSNPN and SVGIG (reference sequence). CDR3 protein: CAWSSTGVDGYTF. The DNA for the CDR3 is TGTGCCTGGAGTTCGACAGGGGTAGATGGCTACACCTTC.

The chain joins TRBV4-1 to TRBJ2-7; 9 bases fit TRBD1. CDR1 MGHRA and CDR2 YSYEKL come from the germline V gene. Losses at the gene ends were 1 base for V and 3 bases for J; bases not matched to a gene: 1. The CDR3 totals 14 residues. The chain's CDR3 is CASSQVGQGYEQYF. The CDR3 DNA sequence: TGCGCCAGCAGCCAAGTGGGACAGGGCTACGAGCAGTACTTC.

This chain joins TRBV11-3 and TRBJ2-7; weak D call: TRBD1 (6 bases). V lost 5 bases and J lost 4, with 15 bases in between. Germline V lookup: CDR1 SGHNT, CDR2 YENEEA. The CDR3 consists of 14 residues. CDR3: CASSPDARGYEQYF. CDR3 nucleotides: TGTGCCAGCAGCCCCGACGCGAGGGGGTACGAGCAGTACTTC.

The J gene is TRBJ2-1, the V gene TRBV28; TRBD2 aligns across 9 bases. The J segment lost 0 bases and the V segment lost 4 bases, leaving 10 bases of the junction unmatched. Germline CDR1 MDHEN, CDR2 SYDVKM. The CDR3 has 18 amino acids. CDR3 amino acids: CASSSEGLALSSYNEQFF. CDR3 in DNA: TGTGCCAGCAGTTCCGAAGGACTAGCGCTTAGCTCCTACAATGAGCAGTTCTTC.